There are many counts of the clone carrying this T cell receptor (beta chain). Germline V gene sequence: CDR1 SNHLY, CDR2 FYNNEI. The J segment lost 4 bases and the V segment lost 6 bases, leaving 5 bases of the junction unmatched. This CDR3 is built from 14 residues. The data stem from a study of blood T cell repertoires in COVID-19. Study information: COVID-19 samples from acute and convalescent phases originated in the United States, Italy and Spain. Sources were T cells, B-cell-depleted T cells, or PBMCs; the material itself was cDNA or gDNA.

Authors' analysis steps: Reference gene primer amplification gave estimated nucleated cell counts. This table comes from immunoSEQ multiplex PCR, and its TCRdb copy is limited to in-frame clones, with some not included. From that table come the V and J calls and clone size; the DNA was used to work out D and trimming. The data contain approximately 100,000 clones, roughly four fifths of them singletons. Sequenced input: peripheral blood. The receptor was isolated from a woman aged 60 to 75 with acute or convalescent COVID-19. This sequence joins TRBV2 and TRBJ1-4; 7 bases match TRBD1. CDR3 region: CASRETGNNEKLFF. The CDR3 DNA reads as TGTGCCAGCAGAGAGACAGGGAATAATGAAAAACTGTTTTTT.